Listed below are T cell receptor beta chains from one sample, sequenced in a study of beta chain features in type 1 diabetes. Profiled with immunoSEQ multiplex PCR; TCRdb holds only in-frame clones, not every one. The sample has more than 300,000 clones, approximately 15% seen once. Sequenced: naive CD4+ T cells from blood. Receptors originate from a woman younger than 30 in good health. Each CDR3 is given with its conserved first and last residue. Fields, in order: J gene, V gene, D gene, clone size, CDR3 protein, CDR3 DNA. A D gene is named only where the DNA matches it firmly. Expanded clones are given a class, and other clones once, few, many or no size at all.

j_gene: TRBJ2-2; v_gene: TRBV5-1; d_gene: -; abundance: few; CDR3aa: CASSLESRGGGELFF; CDR3nt: TGCGCCAGCAGCTTGGAATCTCGGGGTGGCGGGGAGCTGTTTTTT
j_gene: TRBJ2-1; v_gene: TRBV7-3; d_gene: TRBD2; abundance: few; CDR3aa: CASSILAGTTYNEQFF; CDR3nt: TGTGCCAGCAGCATCTTAGCGGGAACTACCTACAATGAGCAGTTCTTC
j_gene: TRBJ2-1; v_gene: TRBV30; d_gene: -; abundance: few; CDR3aa: CAWSRSASQQFF; CDR3nt: TGTGCCTGGAGCCGGTCCGCGTCGCAGCAGTTCTTC
j_gene: TRBJ2-3; v_gene: TRBV28; d_gene: TRBD2; abundance: -; CDR3aa: CATLGTSPNTQYF; CDR3nt: TGTGCCACCCTAGGGACTAGCCCTAATACGCAGTATTTT
j_gene: TRBJ2-3; v_gene: TRBV18; d_gene: -; abundance: few; CDR3aa: CASSSQGAGTDTQYF; CDR3nt: TGTGCCAGCTCATCCCAGGGTGCTGGCACAGATACGCAGTATTTT
j_gene: TRBJ2-2; v_gene: TRBV7-7; d_gene: -; abundance: -; CDR3aa: CASSLGATGELFF; CDR3nt: TGTGCTAGCAGCTTAGGCGCCACCGGGGAGCTGTTTTTT
j_gene: TRBJ2-1; v_gene: TRBV9; d_gene: -; abundance: -; CDR3aa: CASSVAGDEQFF; CDR3nt: TGTGCCAGCAGCGTAGCGGGAGATGAGCAGTTCTTC
j_gene: TRBJ2-7; v_gene: TRBV5-1; d_gene: TRBD2; abundance: few; CDR3aa: CASSDRGLAAYEQYF; CDR3nt: TGCGCCAGCAGCGACAGGGGACTAGCGGCCTACGAGCAGTACTTC
j_gene: TRBJ1-2; v_gene: TRBV30; d_gene: TRBD1; abundance: -; CDR3aa: CACKQGANYGYTF; CDR3nt: TGTGCCTGTAAACAGGGGGCGAACTATGGCTACACCTTC
j_gene: TRBJ2-7; v_gene: TRBV7-9; d_gene: -; abundance: few; CDR3aa: CASSLGTEKRWIPYEQYF; CDR3nt: TGTGCCAGCAGCTTAGGGACAGAAAAACGTTGGATCCCCTACGAGCAGTACTTC
j_gene: TRBJ2-7; v_gene: TRBV5-4; d_gene: TRBD1; abundance: -; CDR3aa: CASSFRDRGSYEQYF; CDR3nt: TGTGCCAGCAGCTTCCGGGACAGGGGATCCTACGAGCAGTACTTC
j_gene: TRBJ1-1; v_gene: TRBV6-1; d_gene: -; abundance: -; CDR3aa: CASRDSTGSGAEAFF; CDR3nt: TGTGCCAGCAGGGACTCGACAGGTAGTGGCGCTGAAGCTTTCTTT
j_gene: TRBJ1-1; v_gene: TRBV30; d_gene: -; abundance: few; CDR3aa: CAWSVTENTEAFF; CDR3nt: TGTGCCTGGAGTGTAACAGAGAACACTGAAGCTTTCTTT
j_gene: TRBJ2-5; v_gene: TRBV11-3; d_gene: -; abundance: few; CDR3aa: CASSPLGGQETQYF; CDR3nt: TGTGCCAGCAGCCCTCTCGGGGGTCAAGAGACCCAGTACTTC
j_gene: TRBJ2-5; v_gene: TRBV30; d_gene: TRBD2; abundance: -; CDR3aa: CAWSAGGGYQYF; CDR3nt: TGTGCCTGGAGTGCCGGGGGAGGGTACCAGTACTTC
j_gene: TRBJ2-7; v_gene: TRBV18; d_gene: -; abundance: -; CDR3aa: CASSPPTGDEQYF; CDR3nt: TGTGCCAGCTCACCTCCGACTGGCGACGAGCAGTACTTC
j_gene: TRBJ1-1; v_gene: TRBV27; d_gene: -; abundance: -; CDR3aa: CASSSESMGPAEAFF; CDR3nt: TGTGCCAGCAGTTCCGAGTCTATGGGGCCCGCTGAAGCTTTCTTT
j_gene: TRBJ1-2; v_gene: TRBV15; d_gene: TRBD1; abundance: -; CDR3aa: CATSRGQAHYGYTF; CDR3nt: TGTGCCACCAGCAGGGGACAGGCTCATTATGGCTACACCTTC
j_gene: TRBJ2-5; v_gene: TRBV7-9; d_gene: TRBD2; abundance: -; CDR3aa: CASTPGGRAQETQYF; CDR3nt: TGTGCCAGCACCCCGGGCGGGAGGGCCCAAGAGACCCAGTACTTC
j_gene: TRBJ2-7; v_gene: TRBV18; d_gene: TRBD1; abundance: -; CDR3aa: CASSPNPLRDRNYEQYF; CDR3nt: TGTGCCAGCTCACCCAACCCGCTTCGGGACAGGAACTACGAGCAGTACTTC
j_gene: TRBJ2-1; v_gene: TRBV12-5; d_gene: TRBD2; abundance: few; CDR3aa: CASALSGTDNEQFF; CDR3nt: TGTGCTAGTGCCCTTAGCGGGACCGATAATGAGCAGTTCTTC
j_gene: TRBJ2-5; v_gene: TRBV30; d_gene: -; abundance: -; CDR3aa: CAWRYGQPIQETQYF; CDR3nt: TGTGCCTGGAGATATGGACAGCCAATACAAGAGACCCAGTACTTC
j_gene: TRBJ2-7; v_gene: TRBV28; d_gene: TRBD2; abundance: -; CDR3aa: CASVGGDQSSYEQYF; CDR3nt: TGTGCCAGCGTTGGGGGGGACCAAAGCTCCTACGAGCAGTACTTC
j_gene: TRBJ1-2; v_gene: TRBV29-1; d_gene: TRBD1; abundance: few; CDR3aa: CSVFNFRDSFYGYTF; CDR3nt: TGCAGCGTATTTAACTTCCGGGACAGCTTCTATGGCTACACCTTC
j_gene: TRBJ1-2; v_gene: TRBV7-8; d_gene: -; abundance: -; CDR3aa: CASSSWGEGYGYTF; CDR3nt: TGTGCCAGCAGCTCCTGGGGCGAAGGCTATGGCTACACCTTC
j_gene: TRBJ2-5; v_gene: TRBV7-6; d_gene: TRBD1; abundance: -; CDR3aa: CASSVDRHQETQYF; CDR3nt: TGTGCCAGCAGCGTGGACAGGCACCAAGAGACCCAGTACTTC
j_gene: TRBJ1-2; v_gene: TRBV30; d_gene: -; abundance: -; CDR3aa: CAWSVWGAGGYTF; CDR3nt: TGTGCCTGGAGTGTATGGGGCGCAGGCGGCTACACCTTC
j_gene: TRBJ1-1; v_gene: TRBV5-1; d_gene: -; abundance: few; CDR3aa: CASSLAVSAAEAFF; CDR3nt: TGCGCCAGCAGCTTGGCCGTTTCCGCAGCTGAAGCTTTCTTT
j_gene: TRBJ2-2; v_gene: TRBV30; d_gene: -; abundance: few; CDR3aa: CAWSNRNTGELFF; CDR3nt: TGTGCCTGGAGTAACAGGAACACCGGGGAGCTGTTTTTT
j_gene: TRBJ2-5; v_gene: TRBV18; d_gene: -; abundance: -; CDR3aa: CASSPPAQETQYF; CDR3nt: TGTGCCAGCTCACCACCGGCCCAGGAGACCCAGTACTTC
j_gene: TRBJ2-7; v_gene: TRBV25-1; d_gene: TRBD1; abundance: few; CDR3aa: CASRGTGDYEQYF; CDR3nt: TGTGCCAGCAGGGGGACAGGGGATTACGAGCAGTACTTC
j_gene: TRBJ2-1; v_gene: TRBV11-3; d_gene: TRBD1; abundance: few; CDR3aa: CASSLGDSSYNEQFF; CDR3nt: TGTGCCAGCAGCTTGGGGGACAGCTCCTACAATGAGCAGTTCTTC
j_gene: TRBJ2-2; v_gene: TRBV7-9; d_gene: -; abundance: -; CDR3aa: CASSLAGNTGELFF; CDR3nt: TGTGCCAGCAGCTTGGCAGGGAACACCGGGGAGCTGTTTTTT
j_gene: TRBJ1-2; v_gene: TRBV7-8; d_gene: -; abundance: -; CDR3aa: CASSSYSTIGLDGYTF; CDR3nt: TGTGCCAGCAGCTCGTACTCTACCATCGGTTTAGATGGCTACACCTTC
j_gene: TRBJ1-1; v_gene: TRBV11-3; d_gene: -; abundance: -; CDR3aa: CASSLGGSVNTEAFF; CDR3nt: TGTGCCAGCAGCTTAGGAGGGAGTGTGAACACTGAAGCTTTCTTT
j_gene: TRBJ2-3; v_gene: TRBV5-1; d_gene: -; abundance: few; CDR3aa: CASSYTDTQYF; CDR3nt: TGCGCCAGCAGTTACACAGATACGCAGTATTTT
j_gene: TRBJ2-7; v_gene: TRBV7-9; d_gene: -; abundance: -; CDR3aa: CASSAGGLGGYEQYF; CDR3nt: TGTGCCAGCAGCGCGGGCGGGTTAGGGGGCTACGAGCAGTACTTC
j_gene: TRBJ1-5; v_gene: TRBV10-2; d_gene: -; abundance: -; CDR3aa: CASSEPTAGKQPQHF; CDR3nt: TGCGCCAGCAGTGAGCCCACGGCGGGGAAGCAGCCCCAGCATTTT
j_gene: TRBJ2-2; v_gene: TRBV5-1; d_gene: -; abundance: -; CDR3aa: CASSLLAGTDTGELFF; CDR3nt: TGCGCCAGCAGCTTGTTGGCGGGAACCGACACCGGGGAGCTGTTTTTT
j_gene: TRBJ2-1; v_gene: TRBV6-5; d_gene: -; abundance: few; CDR3aa: CASSSAGFRQFF; CDR3nt: TGTGCCAGCAGTTCCGCCGGGTTCCGTCAGTTCTTC
j_gene: TRBJ2-2; v_gene: TRBV5-1; d_gene: TRBD2; abundance: -; CDR3aa: CASSSAGLANTGELFF; CDR3nt: TGCGCCAGCAGCTCGGCCGGACTAGCGAACACCGGGGAGCTGTTTTTT
j_gene: TRBJ2-2; v_gene: TRBV30; d_gene: TRBD2; abundance: -; CDR3aa: CAWALGGVGTGELFF; CDR3nt: TGTGCCTGGGCACTTGGGGGGGTGGGGACCGGGGAGCTGTTTTTT
j_gene: TRBJ1-2; v_gene: TRBV5-1; d_gene: TRBD1; abundance: -; CDR3aa: CASSFGDSQGYTF; CDR3nt: TGCGCCAGCAGCTTCGGGGACAGTCAGGGCTACACCTTC
j_gene: TRBJ1-1; v_gene: TRBV6-6; d_gene: TRBD1; abundance: few; CDR3aa: CASSRQGMNTEAFF; CDR3nt: TGTGCCAGCAGCCGACAGGGGATGAACACTGAAGCTTTCTTT
j_gene: TRBJ2-3; v_gene: TRBV15; d_gene: -; abundance: -; CDR3aa: CATSRDQGSPTDTQYF; CDR3nt: TGTGCCACCAGCAGAGATCAGGGCAGCCCCACAGATACGCAGTATTTT
j_gene: TRBJ2-2; v_gene: TRBV7-9; d_gene: -; abundance: -; CDR3aa: CASSTPVTGELFF; CDR3nt: TGTGCCAGCAGCACCCCAGTAACCGGGGAGCTGTTTTTT
j_gene: TRBJ1-5; v_gene: TRBV18; d_gene: -; abundance: few; CDR3aa: CASSQGVGNQPQHF; CDR3nt: TGTGCCAGCTCACAGGGGGTTGGCAATCAGCCCCAGCATTTT
j_gene: TRBJ1-2; v_gene: TRBV5-4; d_gene: TRBD1; abundance: few; CDR3aa: CASSLVQGDYGYTF; CDR3nt: TGTGCCAGCAGCTTGGTCCAGGGGGACTATGGCTACACCTTC
j_gene: TRBJ1-2; v_gene: TRBV5-1; d_gene: -; abundance: once; CDR3aa: CASSLDAGFYGYTF; CDR3nt: TGCGCCAGCAGCTTGGACGCGGGGTTCTATGGCTACACTTTC
j_gene: TRBJ2-1; v_gene: TRBV27; d_gene: -; abundance: -; CDR3aa: CATRRDRTYNEQFF; CDR3nt: TGTGCCACCCGGCGGGACAGAACCTACAATGAGCAGTTCTTC
j_gene: TRBJ2-3; v_gene: TRBV7-3; d_gene: -; abundance: few; CDR3aa: CASSWTRYTDTQYF; CDR3nt: TGTGCCAGCAGTTGGACTCGGTACACAGATACGCAGTATTTT
j_gene: TRBJ2-5; v_gene: TRBV28; d_gene: TRBD1; abundance: few; CDR3aa: CASSPGRQGWETQYF; CDR3nt: TGTGCCAGCAGCCCCGGTCGACAGGGTTGGGAGACCCAGTACTTC
j_gene: TRBJ1-1; v_gene: TRBV14; d_gene: -; abundance: -; CDR3aa: CASSQDLGVANTEAFF; CDR3nt: TGTGCCAGCAGCCAAGATTTAGGGGTTGCGAACACTGAAGCTTTCTTT
j_gene: TRBJ1-5; v_gene: TRBV7-2; d_gene: -; abundance: -; CDR3aa: CASSPKTSYSNQPQHF; CDR3nt: TGTGCCAGCAGCCCGAAGACAAGCTATAGCAATCAGCCCCAGCATTTT
j_gene: TRBJ2-5; v_gene: TRBV5-1; d_gene: -; abundance: -; CDR3aa: CASSSYQETQYF; CDR3nt: TGCGCCAGCAGCTCCTACCAAGAGACCCAGTACTTC
j_gene: TRBJ2-7; v_gene: TRBV6-1; d_gene: -; abundance: -; CDR3aa: CASITPGSYEQYF; CDR3nt: TGTGCCAGCATAACCCCGGGGTCCTACGAGCAGTACTTC
j_gene: TRBJ2-3; v_gene: TRBV6-6; d_gene: TRBD2; abundance: few; CDR3aa: CASCLAGVEDTQYF; CDR3nt: TGTGCCAGCTGCCTAGCGGGAGTTGAAGATACGCAGTATTTT
j_gene: TRBJ2-4; v_gene: TRBV4-1; d_gene: -; abundance: few; CDR3aa: CASSQGTGAENIQYF; CDR3nt: TGCGCCAGCAGCCAGGGAACAGGAGCCGAAAACATTCAGTACTTC
j_gene: TRBJ2-7; v_gene: TRBV20-1; d_gene: -; abundance: -; CDR3aa: CSASGQYEQYF; CDR3nt: TGCAGTGCTAGTGGGCAGTACGAGCAGTACTTC